This passage covers 22 T cell receptor beta chains from one sample sequenced in a study of T cell repertoires in cytomegalovirus infection (dated by TCRdb to between 2018 and 2021). Sequencing used an Illumina HiSeq 1500. TCRdb trimmed the raw reads at Q25, called clones with MiXCR and kept productive beta chains. Each CDR3 protein gets just one entry, which takes the most common genes and DNA from the rows behind it. Within this sample are 200,000 to 250,000 distinct CDR3 sequences, with about 23% of them counted one time only. Of the sample, over 15% is held by the ten largest clones. Sequencing was carried out using CD8+ T cells from PBMCs. The receptor set was obtained from a human donor in good health (CMV status not recorded). Some clones in this sample may be carry-over from other donors' samples.

The chain is built from TRBV7-9 and TRBJ2-7; possible D gene TRBD1, 6 bases. V gave up 5 bases and J gave up 9 bases, with 20 bases separating them. The germline gives CDR1 SEHNR, CDR2 FQNEAQ (reference sequence). The CDR3 is made up of 14 amino acids. CDR3 protein: CASSHPAGANAQYF. The CDR3 bases are TGTGCCAGCAGCCACCCCGCAGGGGCCAACGCGCAGTACTTC.

The chain combines TRBV11-2 with TRBJ2-2, with D perhaps being TRBD1 or TRBD2 (5 bases each). The V end was cut by 3 bases, the J end by 2 bases, with 16 bases between. The CDR3 extends over 17 amino acids. Germline V gene data show CDR1 as SGHAT and CDR2 as FQNNGV. This CDR3 is CASSFFSEGINTGELFF. Written as DNA, the CDR3 is TGTGCCAGCAGCTTCTTTAGCGAGGGGATCAACACCGGGGAGCTGTTTTTT.

The chain employs TRBV10-3 and TRBJ2-1, with D perhaps matching TRBD1 or TRBD2 (7 bases each). V lost 3 bases and J lost 6, with 12 bases in between. The CDR3 consists of 14 residues. Germline CDR1 ENHRY, CDR2 SYGVKD. CDR3 region: CAISEAGQTNEQFF. The CDR3 nucleotides are TGTGCCATCAGTGAAGCGGGACAGACCAATGAGCAGTTCTTC.

V usage is TRBV7-6 and J usage is TRBJ1-1; no firm D call. Germline CDR1 is SGHVS and CDR2 is FNYEAQ. This CDR3 contains 13 residues. V was shortened by 8 bases and J by 2 bases, with 12 bases between the two germline ends. For the CDR3, the DNA is TGTGCCAGCCCGGTCGAGGGAAACACTGAAGCTTTCTTT. Translating gives CASPVEGNTEAFF. Full variable domain (remainder filled in from reference TRBV7-6 and TRBJ1-1): GAGVSQSPRYKVTKRGQDVALRCDPISGHVSLYWYRQALGQGPEFLTYFNYEAQQDKSGLPNDRFSAERPEGSISTLTIQRTEQRDSAMYRCASPVEGNTEAFFGQGTRLTVV.

This clonotype occurred a few times. The rearrangement uses TRBV2 and TRBJ2-3; D could derive from TRBD1 or TRBD2 (6 bases each). Between the trimmed V and J ends, which lost 6 bases and 2 bases, there was a span of 15 bases. CDR1 is SNHLY and CDR2 is FYNNEI in the germline V gene. The CDR3 is made up of 15 amino acids. CDR3 residues: CASREIGGPTDTQYF. DNA for the CDR3: TGTGCCAGCAGGGAGATCGGGGGCCCCACAGATACGCAGTATTTT.

A few counts support this clonotype. CDR3 protein: CASSLSPFSGANVLTF. CDR3 DNA: TGTGCCAGCAGCTTGTCACCATTCTCTGGGGCCAACGTCCTGACTTTC. V and J are TRBV7-3 and TRBJ2-6, with D uncertain. The CDR3 has 16 amino acids. V was trimmed by 3 bases and J by 0 bases, leaving 9 bases between them. The germline CDR1 and CDR2 sequences are SGHTA and FQGTGA. Complete variable domain (other parts from reference TRBV7-3 and TRBJ2-6): GAGVSQTPSNKVTEKGKYVELRCDPISGHTALYWYRQSLGQGPEFLIYFQGTGAADDSGLPNDRFFAVRPEGSVSTLKIQRTERGDSAVYLCASSLSPFSGANVLTFGAGSRLTVL.

This chain connects TRBV7-6 to TRBJ1-1; weak D call: TRBD1 (5 bases). V lost 4 bases and J lost 3, with 18 bases in between. This CDR3 is built from 16 residues. CDR1 is SGHVS and CDR2 is FNYEAQ in the germline V gene. The CDR3 DNA follows: TGTGCCAGCAGCTCGGGGGGACGGCGCCCCGACACTGAAGCTTTCTTT. This sequence encodes CASSSGGRRPDTEAFF.

This clonotype came up many times. J is TRBJ2-3 and V is TRBV7-8; TRBD1 might be the D (5 bases). CDR3 size: 13 residues. V lost 7 bases and J lost 6, with 14 bases in between. Germline assignment: CDR1 SGHVS and CDR2 FQNEAQ. Here the CDR3 DNA reads TGTGCCAGCACCCGCACCAGGGCCGATACGCAGTATTTT. Protein: CASTRTRADTQYF.

This clonotype was counted ten times or more. V usage is TRBV7-2 and J usage is TRBJ2-1; D unclear. Between the trimmed V and J ends, which lost 5 bases and 4 bases, there was a span of 6 bases. The CDR3 runs 12 residues. Germline V gives CDR1 SGHTA, CDR2 FQGNSA. CDR3 DNA sequence: TGTGCCAGCAGCGCACTATACAATGAGCAGTTCTTC. Its translation is CASSALYNEQFF.

This clonotype was picked up a small number of times. This rearrangement joins TRBV2 to TRBJ2-1, with 9 bases that match TRBD2. V dropped 3 bases and J dropped 1; count of bases not matched to a gene: 4. The CDR3 runs 16 residues. The V gene's germline CDR1 is SNHLY and CDR2 FYNNEI. CDR3 DNA: TGTGCCAGCAGTGACACTCTAGCGGGGTCCTACAATGAGCAGTTCTTC. It is translated as CASSDTLAGSYNEQFF.

This clonotype was found a few times. V usage is TRBV7-9 and J usage is TRBJ2-7, with D perhaps given as TRBD1 or TRBD2 (6 bases each). The germline V gene encodes CDR1 SEHNR and CDR2 FQNEAQ (reference sequence). The CDR3 has 14 amino acids. V lost 0 bases and J lost 5, with 11 bases in between. In DNA form, the CDR3 reads TGTGCCAGCAGCTTAGCCGGGGGCGCGGACGAGCAGTACTTC. Its protein product is CASSLAGGADEQYF.

This clonotype was seen many times. V and J are TRBV7-2 and TRBJ2-1, with D maybe TRBD1 (5 bases). Trimming shortened V by 1 base and J by 3 bases, and 7 bases separated the two germline ends. The germline gives CDR1 SGHTA, CDR2 FQGNSA. The CDR3 totals 14 residues. The CDR3 protein is CASSLGRGYNEQFF. The CDR3 DNA reads TGTGCCAGCAGCTTAGGAAGGGGCTACAATGAGCAGTTCTTC.

CDR3 bases: TGCAGCGACTGGAGTTTCTATGGCTACACCTTC. As protein: CSDWSFYGYTF. The chain carries TRBV29-1 and TRBJ1-2; D is uncertain. The CDR3 length is 11 residues. Germline CDR1 reads SQVTM; CDR2 reads ANQGSEA. V was cut by 7 bases and J by 4 bases, with 10 bases left in between.

This clonotype was detected ten times or more. The chain links TRBV28 to TRBJ1-2, with D possibly matching TRBD1 (5 bases). Deletions cut 5 bases from V and 4 bases from J, with 14 bases between. CDR3 length equals 14 residues. Germline CDR1 is MDHEN and CDR2 is SYDVKM. This CDR3 reads CASSPGPTSYGYTF. DNA of the CDR3: TGTGCCAGCAGTCCGGGACCGACGAGCTATGGCTACACCTTC.

In this sample, this clonotype turned up a few times. The chain recombines TRBV27 with TRBJ1-5, with TRBD1 as a possible D gene (6 bases). This CDR3 is 16 amino acids long. Trimming removed 6 bases from V and 0 bases from J, with 15 bases in between. Germline CDR1 reads MNHEY; CDR2 reads SMNVEV (reference sequence). Written as DNA, the CDR3 is TGTGCCAGCAGCGTCACAGGGACGTATAGCAATCAGCCCCAGCATTTT. Encoded protein: CASSVTGTYSNQPQHF.

This clonotype has just a few counts. The chain has TRBV2 and TRBJ1-6; possibly TRBD1 for D (5 bases). V gave up 2 bases and J gave up 10 bases, with 18 bases separating them. CDR3 length equals 16 residues. The germline CDR1 and CDR2 sequences are SNHLY and FYNNEI. The CDR3 sequence is CASSESSRQGESPLHF. CDR3 sequence (DNA): TGTGCCAGCAGTGAATCGTCTAGGCAGGGAGAATCACCCCTCCACTTT.

The V and J genes are TRBV6-6 and TRBJ2-7, with a tentative D call TRBD1 (6 bases). The V gene lost 2 bases and the J gene lost 1 base, with 9 bases spanning the gap. The germline CDR1 and CDR2 sequences are MNHNY and SVGAGI (reference sequence). This CDR3 contains 14 residues. CDR3 in amino acids: CASSYDGQSYEQYF. As DNA, the CDR3 is TGTGCCAGCAGTTACGACGGACAGTCCTACGAGCAGTACTTC.

This clonotype was counted a few times. The rearrangement links TRBV19 to TRBJ1-1; D gene uncertain. In germline, CDR1 is LNHDA, CDR2 SQIVND (reference sequence). This CDR3 has 12 amino acids. Trimming cost V 1 base and J 8 bases, with 8 bases left between them. The chain's CDR3 is CASSIVGMEAFF. CDR3 bases: TGTGCCAGTAGTATAGTGGGGATGGAAGCTTTCTTT.

The DNA of the CDR3 is TGTGCCAGCAGTGAAGGGACTCTGAGCTCCTACGAGCAGTACTTC. This codes for CASSEGTLSSYEQYF. The V and J genes are TRBV2 and TRBJ2-7; perhaps TRBD2 as D (5 bases). CDR1 is SNHLY and CDR2 is FYNNEI in the germline V gene. CDR3 length: 15 residues. With 1 base removed from V and 0 bases from J, the gap between germline ends came to 10 bases.

Only a few counts were recorded for this clonotype. The chain joins TRBV7-9 to TRBJ2-3, with 14 bases that match TRBD2. The trim removed 5 bases at V and 2 bases at J, leaving 3 bases unmatched. Looked up from germline, CDR1 is SEHNR and CDR2 is FQNEAQ (reference sequence). The CDR3 extends over 16 amino acids. For the CDR3, the DNA is TGTGCCAGCAGCCCGGGACTAGCGGGGGCCACAGATACGCAGTATTTT. Translation: CASSPGLAGATDTQYF.

The table lists this clonotype with many counts. V usage is TRBV28 and J usage is TRBJ1-1; D perhaps matches TRBD1 (6 bases). Trimming stripped 2 bases from V and 12 bases from J, with 19 bases between. The CDR3 runs to 14 residues. The V gene's germline CDR1 is MDHEN and CDR2 SYDVKM. Here the CDR3 reads CASSLGPQPGETFF. The CDR3 DNA reads as TGTGCCAGCAGTTTAGGGCCTCAACCAGGGGAGACTTTCTTT.

The chain carries TRBV7-6 and TRBJ1-1, with 8 bases matching TRBD1. Looked up from germline, CDR1 is SGHVS and CDR2 is FNYEAQ. V gave up 5 bases and J gave up 3 bases; unmatched junction bases: 8. The CDR3 extends over 15 amino acids. For the CDR3, the DNA is TGTGCCAGCAGCGCCTCAGGGGGCGCAGACACTGAAGCTTTCTTT. As protein: CASSASGGADTEAFF.